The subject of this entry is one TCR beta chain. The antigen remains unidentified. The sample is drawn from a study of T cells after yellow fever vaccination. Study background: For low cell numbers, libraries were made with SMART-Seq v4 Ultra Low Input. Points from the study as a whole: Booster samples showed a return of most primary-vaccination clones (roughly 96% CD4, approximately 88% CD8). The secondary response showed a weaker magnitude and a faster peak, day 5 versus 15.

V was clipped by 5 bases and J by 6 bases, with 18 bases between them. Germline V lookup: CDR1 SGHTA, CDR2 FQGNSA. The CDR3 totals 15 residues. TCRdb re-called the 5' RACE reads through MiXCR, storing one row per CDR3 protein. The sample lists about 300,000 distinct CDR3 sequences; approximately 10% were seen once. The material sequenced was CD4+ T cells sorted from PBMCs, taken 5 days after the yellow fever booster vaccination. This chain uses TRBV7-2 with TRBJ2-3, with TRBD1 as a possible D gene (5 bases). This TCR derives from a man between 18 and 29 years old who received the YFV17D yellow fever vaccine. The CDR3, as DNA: TGTGCCAGCAGCCCCACTCGACAGTTTTCGGATACGCAGTATTTT. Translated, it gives CASSPTRQFSDTQYF.